This T cell receptor beta chain comes out of a study of post-analysis software for immune sequencing data. Turning to the study itself: Disease courses included relapsing-remitting, secondary progressive and progressive-relapsing multiple sclerosis.

Germline V CDR1 and CDR2: SGHRS, YFSETQ. The CDR3 spans 13 residues. V dropped 5 bases and J dropped 5 bases, with 12 bases sitting between them. Study-wide results and limits: Clustering by F measure revealed strong co-clustering among samples prepared together in one batch. There was significantly lower normalized Chao1 diversity in multiple sclerosis patients than in controls. Patients carried roughly 5 TRBV segments more frequently than controls did, and TRBV5-6, TRBV5-1 and TRBV20-1 were among them.

Concerning this clonotype itself: The antigen is not known.

The library was made from cDNA and included unique molecular identifiers. Approximately 450,000 cDNA molecules were recovered from an input of about 0.9 to 10 million T cells. TCRdb re-analysed the PCR reads in MiXCR, keeping a single row per CDR3 protein. Of about 620,000 distinct CDR3 sequences in the sample, roughly two fifths were seen once. Sequencing was done on a sample of blood. The TCR sequence derives from a girl aged 5 to 17 with multiple sclerosis. The chain links TRBV5-1 to TRBJ2-3; perhaps TRBD2 as D (5 bases). The CDR3 spells CASSRGSGDTQYF. CDR3 bases: TGCGCCAGCAGTCGGGGTTCGGGAGATACGCAGTATTTT.